The clone carrying this T cell receptor (beta chain) was seen more than once but under ten times. The PCR employed 60 Vbeta primers together with 13 Jbeta primers. Sequencing used immunoSEQ multiplex PCR; TCRdb keeps in-frame clones, though not all of them. The table lists some 70,000 clones, about 81% of them singletons. The data originate from a study of cytomegalovirus exposure and HLA in healthy donors. CDR1 LNHDA and CDR2 SQIVND come from the germline V gene (reference sequence). The CDR3 has 14 amino acids. Trimming left V 3 bases short and J 1 base short, with 9 bases between. The origin of this receptor is a human donor in good health. V is TRBV19 and J is TRBJ1-2; weak D call: TRBD1 (5 bases). The sequencing sample was made of PBMCs. For the CDR3, the DNA is TGTGCCAGTAGTATTGGGGCAGATAACTATGGCTACACCTTC. Residues: CASSIGADNYGYTF.